These 5 T cell receptor beta chains came from one sample sequenced in a study of T-cell reconstitution after alpha-beta-depleted transplantation in children. During its preparation, the TCRbeta library received unique molecular identifiers. In TCRdb, the PCR reads were re-called with MiXCR into one record per CDR3 protein. The repertoire consists of a few hundred thousand distinct CDR3 sequences, with over 20% occurring once and the leading ten covering about 35%. Sequencing was performed on PBMCs, taken before TCRalphabeta/CD19-depleted stem cell transplant. These receptors came from a boy under three years old with Wiskott-Aldrich syndrome, due to receive a stem cell transplant.

CDR3 nucleotides: TGTGCCAGCAGCCAAGATAGGGGGCTTGGGGACGAGCAGTACTTC. Protein product: CASSQDRGLGDEQYF. This chain uses TRBV3-1 with TRBJ2-7; 7 bases line up with TRBD1. V shed 0 bases and J 5 bases; nucleotides not matched to a gene: 7. CDR3 length: 15 amino acids. Per the germline V gene, CDR1 is LGHDT and CDR2 is YNNKEL (reference sequence).

V and J are TRBV5-5 and TRBJ2-3; 8 bases are shared with TRBD1. CDR1 and CDR2 from the germline V gene are SGHKS and YYEKEE (reference sequence). The CDR3 is 16 residues long. V shed 0 bases, J shed 6 bases, and the junction held 9 bases outside the gene matches. CDR3 coding DNA: TGTGCCAGCAGCTTGGTCTCGGCAGGGGGCGCGGATACGCAGTATTTT. It codes for CASSLVSAGGADTQYF.

The genes are TRBV20-1 and TRBJ1-1, with TRBD1 matching over 9 bases. The V gene's germline CDR1 is DFQATT and CDR2 SNEGSKA (reference sequence). The J segment lost 3 bases and the V segment lost 0 bases, leaving 2 bases of the junction unmatched. CDR3 length: 14 amino acids. CDR3 in amino acids: CSARDRDRDTEAFF. DNA of the CDR3: TGCAGTGCTAGAGACCGGGACAGGGACACTGAAGCTTTCTTT.

This clonotype has only a few counts. The V and J genes are TRBV29-1 and TRBJ2-1, with D perhaps matching TRBD1 (5 bases). The CDR3 is made up of 17 amino acids. CDR1 is SQVTM and CDR2 is ANQGSEA in the germline V gene. Trimming stripped 0 bases from V and 3 bases from J, with 18 bases between. CDR3 protein: CSVEDSRVVSFYNEQFF. In DNA form, the CDR3 reads TGCAGCGTTGAAGATAGCAGGGTAGTGTCATTCTACAATGAGCAGTTCTTC.

A few counts support this clonotype. The rearrangement joins TRBV5-1 to TRBJ2-3; 9 nucleotides line up with TRBD1. This CDR3 spans 14 amino acids. Germline V lookup: CDR1 SGHRS, CDR2 YFSETQ. J lost 8 bases, V lost 4 bases, and 8 bases had no gene match. The CDR3: CASSRDREEGTQYF. The CDR3 DNA reads as TGCGCCAGCAGCCGGGACAGGGAAGAGGGTACGCAGTATTTT.